Listed below are T cell receptor beta chains from one sample, sequenced in a study of T-cell reconstitution after alpha-beta-depleted transplantation in children. MiXCR, run by TCRdb on the PCR reads, gives a single entry per CDR3 protein. The repertoire holds around 240,000 distinct CDR3 sequences, 7.5% to 10% seen once, with approximately 5% in the top ten. The material sequenced was PBMCs from the stem cell graft donor, taken from the stem cell graft. These receptors all stem from a human donor who donated a stem cell graft to a child with SCID. Each CDR3 is given with its conserved first and last residue. The D gene is left open where the match is weak. A clone size is listed for some rows: how often the clone was seen (once, few, many), or a class if it is expanded.

clone size: many
J gene: TRBJ2-1
V gene: TRBV4-2
D gene: TRBD2
CDR3 DNA: TGTGCCAGCAGCCAAGGACGCGGCGGGGGGTACAATGAGCAGTTCTTC
CDR3 protein: CASSQGRGGGYNEQFF

clone size: many
J gene: TRBJ1-1
V gene: TRBV20-1
D gene: .
CDR3 DNA: TGCAGTGCTAGAGACTGGACGGCAGGGGTTGGGAGTAGCAGCACTGAAGCTTTCTTT
CDR3 protein: CSARDWTAGVGSSSTEAFF

clone size: .
J gene: TRBJ2-7
V gene: TRBV2
D gene: TRBD2
CDR3 DNA: TGTGCCAGCAGTGAAGGCGGGAGAGGGCTCTACGAGCAGTACTTC
CDR3 protein: CASSEGGRGLYEQYF

clone size: .
J gene: TRBJ1-1
V gene: TRBV9
D gene: TRBD1
CDR3 DNA: TGTGCCAACAGCGTAGAACAGGGGGCCTCTGAAGCTTTCTTT
CDR3 protein: CANSVEQGASEAFF

clone size: many
J gene: TRBJ2-3
V gene: TRBV2
D gene: TRBD1
CDR3 DNA: TGTGCCAGCATGGGGGGAGACAGGGGCCCAGATACGCAGTATTTT
CDR3 protein: CASMGGDRGPDTQYF

clone size: many
J gene: TRBJ1-3
V gene: TRBV3-1
D gene: .
CDR3 DNA: TGTGCCAGCAGCCAACGAGGAGCCCGCTCTGGAAACACCATATATTTT
CDR3 protein: CASSQRGARSGNTIYF

clone size: many
J gene: TRBJ1-4
V gene: TRBV5-1
D gene: .
CDR3 DNA: TGCGCCAGCAGCTTTGGGGCCTATGGTGGAGGGGGTGAAAAACTGTTTTTT
CDR3 protein: CASSFGAYGGGGEKLFF

clone size: many
J gene: TRBJ1-6
V gene: TRBV5-1
D gene: TRBD1
CDR3 DNA: TGCGCCAGCAGCACCCTACAGGGGGCAGAAGGCTCACCCCTCCACTTT
CDR3 protein: CASSTLQGAEGSPLHF

clone size: many
J gene: TRBJ2-3
V gene: TRBV7-8
D gene: .
CDR3 DNA: TGTGCCAGCAGTTCCCCCAACCGGGGCACAGATACGCAGTATTTT
CDR3 protein: CASSSPNRGTDTQYF

clone size: many
J gene: TRBJ2-5
V gene: TRBV6-6
D gene: .
CDR3 DNA: TGTGCCAGCAGTGCGAACAGGGACATATGGTACTTC
CDR3 protein: CASSANRDIWYF

clone size: many
J gene: TRBJ2-1
V gene: TRBV15
D gene: .
CDR3 DNA: TGTGCCACCAGCAGAGATGGGACGAATGAGCAGTTCTTC
CDR3 protein: CATSRDGTNEQFF

clone size: few
J gene: TRBJ1-2
V gene: TRBV7-2
D gene: .
CDR3 DNA: TGTGCCAGCAGCTTAGATAGCAGGGCTAACTATGGCTACACCTTC
CDR3 protein: CASSLDSRANYGYTF

clone size: many
J gene: TRBJ1-1
V gene: TRBV5-1
D gene: TRBD1
CDR3 DNA: TGCGCCAGCAGCTATACGGACAGGGAGGGCACTGAAGCTTTCTTT
CDR3 protein: CASSYTDREGTEAFF

clone size: .
J gene: TRBJ2-1
V gene: TRBV20-1
D gene: TRBD2
CDR3 DNA: TGCAGTGCTTTGACCACGCTAGCGGTTCCGTACAATGAGCAGTTCTTC
CDR3 protein: CSALTTLAVPYNEQFF

clone size: many
J gene: TRBJ2-2
V gene: TRBV6-2/TRBV6-3
D gene: .
CDR3 DNA: TGTGCCAGCAGTTTATCGGGGCCCACCGCAGCCACCGGGGAGCTGTTTTTT
CDR3 protein: CASSLSGPTAATGELFF

clone size: .
J gene: TRBJ2-3
V gene: TRBV5-6
D gene: TRBD2
CDR3 DNA: TGTGCCAGCAGCTTGGCGGGACTAGCGGTAACAGATACGCAGTATTTT
CDR3 protein: CASSLAGLAVTDTQYF

clone size: many
J gene: TRBJ1-2
V gene: TRBV5-1
D gene: TRBD1
CDR3 DNA: TGCGCCAGCACAGGGGGCGATGGCTACACCTTC
CDR3 protein: CASTGGDGYTF

clone size: .
J gene: TRBJ2-5
V gene: TRBV5-1
D gene: .
CDR3 DNA: TGCGCCAGCAGCTTTCAGGAGGCCCAGTACTTC
CDR3 protein: CASSFQEAQYF

clone size: few
J gene: TRBJ2-1
V gene: TRBV7-9
D gene: .
CDR3 DNA: TGTGCCAGCAGCTTATATGGCATGTCTCGGTACAATGAGCAGTTCTTC
CDR3 protein: CASSLYGMSRYNEQFF

clone size: many
J gene: TRBJ2-1
V gene: TRBV20-1
D gene: .
CDR3 DNA: TGCAGTCAGTTTAGGAGCTCCTACAATGAGCAGTTCTTC
CDR3 protein: CSQFRSSYNEQFF

clone size: many
J gene: TRBJ2-2
V gene: TRBV5-1
D gene: .
CDR3 DNA: TGCGCCAGCAGCTTGGCGTCGGGGGCAAACACCGGGGAGCTGTTTTTT
CDR3 protein: CASSLASGANTGELFF

clone size: many
J gene: TRBJ2-5
V gene: TRBV12-5
D gene: .
CDR3 DNA: TGTGCTAGTGGTTTGGAAATTAGGGGGGGCCCTAAGACCCAGTACTTC
CDR3 protein: CASGLEIRGGPKTQYF

clone size: .
J gene: TRBJ1-5
V gene: TRBV19
D gene: TRBD1
CDR3 DNA: TGTGCCAGTAGTGTACAGGGGGCAGGCAATCAGCCCCAGCATTTT
CDR3 protein: CASSVQGAGNQPQHF

clone size: many
J gene: TRBJ1-2
V gene: TRBV20-1
D gene: .
CDR3 DNA: TGCAGTGCCCCCCGGGAGGGAGACAATGGCTACACCTTC
CDR3 protein: CSAPREGDNGYTF

clone size: many
J gene: TRBJ1-1
V gene: TRBV20-1
D gene: .
CDR3 DNA: TGCAGTGCTAGACCCCGGGGGCGTGGGGAAGCTTTCTTT
CDR3 protein: CSARPRGRGEAFF

clone size: few
J gene: TRBJ1-5
V gene: TRBV2
D gene: .
CDR3 DNA: TGTGCCAGCAGTGATGGGTGGGAAGGTCAGCCCCAGCATTTT
CDR3 protein: CASSDGWEGQPQHF